A selection of T cell receptor beta chains follows, all from one sample in a study of T cell responses to AZD1222 COVID-19 vaccine. Method: immunoSEQ multiplex PCR; TCRdb's copy keeps in-frame clones and lacks some. The table records roughly 120,000 clones, 75% to 90% of them present only once. Sequencing used peripheral blood, obtained 28 days after the second AZD1222 dose. Every receptor here comes from an adult who received the AZD1222 COVID-19 vaccine. Each CDR3 is given with its conserved first and last residue. D genes are given only for firm matches. Expanded clones are given a class, and other clones once, few, many or no size at all.

v_call	j_call	cdr3_length	d_call	clone_size	cdr3_nt	cdr3_aa
TRBV19	TRBJ2-2	14	.	.	TGTGCCAGTAGTACGGTGGCCAACACCGGGGAGCTGTTTTTT	CASSTVANTGELFF
TRBV19	TRBJ1-5	16	.	.	TGTGCCAGTAGTTTCCAGTGGGGGGCGAGGGGACAGCCCCAGCATTTT	CASSFQWGARGQPQHF
TRBV27	TRBJ1-5	13	.	.	TGTGCCAGCAGTTTAAGGGGCAATCAGCCCCAGCATTTT	CASSLRGNQPQHF
TRBV5-6	TRBJ2-2	17	.	.	TGTGCCAGCAGCTTGGGCTCCGGGACAAAGAACACCGGGGAGCTGTTTTTT	CASSLGSGTKNTGELFF
TRBV5-1	TRBJ2-5	14	.	.	TGCGCCAGCAGCTTGGGGGGAACCCAAGAGACCCAGTACTTC	CASSLGGTQETQYF
TRBV5-1	TRBJ1-3	15	.	.	TGCGCCAGCAGCGCAGAACCCCGTCCTGGAAACACCATATATTTT	CASSAEPRPGNTIYF
TRBV6-5	TRBJ1-3	14	TRBD1	.	TGTGCCAGCAGTCGTACAGGGGGAGGAAACACCATATATTTT	CASSRTGGGNTIYF
TRBV7-3	TRBJ2-7	15	TRBD2	.	TGTGCCAGCAGCTCCCCTAGCGGGGCATCATACGAGCAGTACTTC	CASSSPSGASYEQYF
TRBV7-6	TRBJ1-4	15	.	.	TGTGCCAGCAGCTTAGCGCCGGGACCTGATGAAAAACTGTTTTTT	CASSLAPGPDEKLFF
TRBV5-6	TRBJ2-3	16	.	.	TGTGCCAGCAGCTTCTGGGGCACATCTAGCACAGATACGCAGTATTTT	CASSFWGTSSTDTQYF
TRBV30	TRBJ1-6	17	.	.	TGTGCCTGGAGTGTACCCACCCCTGGGCGGAAGGGTTCACCCCTCCACTTT	CAWSVPTPGRKGSPLHF
TRBV7-9	TRBJ2-1	14	TRBD2	.	TGTGCCAGCAGCTGGGGGACTAGCTCCAATGAGCAGTTCTTC	CASSWGTSSNEQFF
TRBV7-2	TRBJ2-4	14	.	few	TGTGCCAGCAGCCCAGGTCCCCAATCGAACATTCAGTACTTC	CASSPGPQSNIQYF
TRBV10-3	TRBJ1-1	15	TRBD1	.	TGTGCCATCAAAGGACAGGTGATAGGAAACACTGAAGCTTTCTTT	CAIKGQVIGNTEAFF
TRBV28	TRBJ2-7	16	TRBD2	.	TGTGCCAGCAGCCCGGGACTAGCCTTTAGCTCCTACGAGCAGTACTTC	CASSPGLAFSSYEQYF
TRBV7-3	TRBJ2-4	13	.	.	TGTGCCAGCAGCTTAAGTCAGGGGACCATTCAGTACTTC	CASSLSQGTIQYF
TRBV7-2	TRBJ1-5	14	.	.	TGTGCCAGCAGCTTCGGGACAAGCAATCAGCCCCAGCATTTT	CASSFGTSNQPQHF
TRBV3-1/TRBV3-2	TRBJ2-7	15	.	.	TGTGCCAGCAGCCAAGATTGGGTGCGGGGAGACGAGCAGTACTTC	CASSQDWVRGDEQYF
TRBV12-3/TRBV12-4	TRBJ1-5	13	.	.	TGTGCCAGCAGTTACGGGTCTGTTCAGCCCCAGCATTTT	CASSYGSVQPQHF
TRBV27	TRBJ1-1	14	TRBD1	.	TGTGCCAGCAGGGTGGGACAGGGGGGAACTGAAGCTTTCTTT	CASRVGQGGTEAFF
TRBV6-5	TRBJ1-2	11	TRBD1	once	TGTGCCAGCAATCGAGGGGGCGGCTACACCTTC	CASNRGGGYTF
TRBV4-1	TRBJ1-4	15	TRBD1	once	TGCGCCAGCAGCCCGCCGGGACAGGGAGATGAAAAACTGTTTTTT	CASSPPGQGDEKLFF
TRBV28	TRBJ1-4	15	.	few	TGTGCCAGCAGTGGAGCAGGGGCTCTCGACGAAAAACTGTTTTTT	CASSGAGALDEKLFF
TRBV6-5	TRBJ1-5	14	.	.	TGTGCCAGCAGTTACGTCCAGGGTTTTCAGCCCCAGCATTTT	CASSYVQGFQPQHF
TRBV2	TRBJ1-5	14	.	.	TGTGCCAGCAGTTCAGGAAGGGGAGGTCAGCCCCAGCATTTT	CASSSGRGGQPQHF